The sequence of this T cell receptor beta chain was determined in a study of CD8+ T cells in alopecia areata. CDR3 size: 13 residues. After removal of 3 bases from V and 7 bases from J, the junction contained 4 bases not matched to a gene. CDR1 and CDR2 from the germline V gene are SGDLS and YYNGEE. Stated treatment: oral pan-JAK inhibitor, 5-10 mg twice daily. Obtained from alopecia areata patients were lesional scalp punch biopsies along with peripheral blood. General study findings and limits: Relative to normal scalp, lesional scalp, especially alopecia totalis/universalis, showed higher clonality. Persistence during tofacitinib was seen for many expanded lesional clones in scalp and blood. Scalp clonality and expanded CD8+ clones among the top 100 showed significant decreases with tofacitinib.

This clone has more than one count but fewer than ten. Its antigen is not known. Extracted RNA was reverse transcribed into cDNA, the sequencing template. Measured with immunoSEQ multiplex PCR; TCRdb has only the in-frame clones, and not every one. Altogether roughly 250,000 clones are present, 60% being singletons, with the ten largest covering about 0.89%. The starting material was CD4+ T cells sorted from blood, obtained at roughly week 53, from a patient treated with tofacitinib. The receptor comes from a human donor with alopecia areata. The chain links TRBV9 to TRBJ2-1, with TRBD2 matching over 7 bases. CDR3 nucleotide sequence: TGTGCCAGCAGCGGACTAGCTGGGAATGAGCAGTTCTTC. It codes for CASSGLAGNEQFF.